These 12 T cell receptor beta chains were all obtained from the same sample, sequenced in a study of Ad26.COV2.S vaccination and SARS-CoV-2 variants. Profiled with immunoSEQ multiplex PCR; TCRdb holds only in-frame clones, not every one. This repertoire shows about 350,000 clones, more than 75% found once; its top ten account for 2.5% to 3.5%. Treatment in this sample: over 15 received Ad26.COV2.S at low or high dose, single or two shots; several received placebo; per-sample allocation not given. Collection of the samples took place on day 63 after the first injection of vaccine or placebo. Here the sequenced sample was peripheral blood, taken in a trial of Ad26.COV2.S vaccine versus placebo. Source of these receptors: a person between 18 and 60 years old who received the Ad26.COV2.S COVID-19 vaccine or a placebo.

This clone was recorded only once. The chain couples TRBV27 to TRBJ2-7, with D possibly matching TRBD2 (6 bases). This CDR3 is 13 amino acids long. Germline assignment: CDR1 MNHEY and CDR2 SMNVEV (reference sequence). V was shortened by 8 bases and J by 5 bases, with 16 bases between the two germline ends. CDR3 DNA: TGTGCCAGCCCGACGGTCAGGGAGGACGAGCAGTACTTC. As protein: CASPTVREDEQYF.

The chain employs TRBV27 and TRBJ1-1; 7 bases are a match to TRBD1. CDR1 is MNHEY, CDR2 SMNVEV, per germline (reference sequence). This CDR3 has 15 residues. V dropped 6 bases and J dropped 0; count of bases not matched to a gene: 7. CDR3: CASSPGQQMNTEAFF. Written as DNA, the CDR3 is TGTGCCAGCAGCCCGGGACAGCAAATGAACACTGAAGCTTTCTTT.

The J gene is TRBJ2-1, the V gene TRBV5-4; TRBD1 agrees at 8 bases. This CDR3 contains 15 residues. V lost 4 bases and J lost 0; bases outside the gene matches: 3. In germline, CDR1 is SGHNT, CDR2 YYREEE (reference sequence). CDR3 protein: CASSTGQGSYNEQFF. CDR3 in DNA: TGTGCCAGCAGCACAGGACAGGGCTCCTACAATGAGCAGTTCTTC.

The CDR3 DNA reads as TGTGCCAGCAGCTTGGTAGTCTTTAGCTCCTACGAGCAGTACTTC. Translated: CASSLVVFSSYEQYF. This chain joins TRBV5-8 and TRBJ2-7; D not resolved. The CDR3 totals 15 residues. V gave up 0 bases and J gave up 0 bases, with 10 bases separating them. Germline V gene lookup returns CDR1 SGHTS and CDR2 YDEGEE. The full variable domain, with the rest looked up from reference TRBV5-8 and TRBJ2-7, is EAGVTQSPTHLIKTRGQQATLRCSPISGHTSVYWYQQALGLGLQFLLWYDEGEERNRGNFPPRFSGRQFPNYSSELNVNALELEDSALYLCASSLVVFSSYEQYFGPGTRLTVT.

The chain joins TRBV6-5 to TRBJ1-6; 8 nucleotides align to TRBD1. CDR3 size: 14 residues. Losses at the gene ends were 2 bases for V and 9 bases for J; bases not matched to a gene: 3. Germline CDR1 MNHEY, CDR2 SVGAGI. The CDR3 bases are TGTGCCAGCAGTTACGGGACAGGAGTTTCACCCCTCCACTTT. The encoded protein is CASSYGTGVSPLHF.

This chain connects TRBV28 to TRBJ2-1, with D hard to call. The CDR3 spans 12 residues. The germline V gene has CDR1 MDHEN and CDR2 SYDVKM. Trimming took 3 bases from V and 9 from J, leaving 9 bases between them. The CDR3 here is CASSFQKGEQFF. The CDR3, as DNA: TGTGCCAGCAGTTTCCAGAAGGGTGAGCAGTTCTTC.

This clone was observed once. The V call is TRBV9, the J call TRBJ2-7; the D gene is possibly TRBD2 (6 bases). The CDR3 is made up of 14 amino acids. Between the trimmed V and J ends, which lost 3 bases and 1 base, there was a span of 11 bases. The germline V gene encodes CDR1 SGDLS and CDR2 YYNGEE. CDR3 nucleotide sequence: TGTGCCAGCAGCGCGACTAGTGGGTCCTACGAGCAGTACTTC. Amino acid sequence: CASSATSGSYEQYF.

The rearrangement uses TRBV6-5 and TRBJ2-1; 8 bases are shared with TRBD1. Per germline, CDR1 MNHEY and CDR2 SVGAGI. This CDR3 has 15 residues. V shed 6 bases, J shed 4 bases, and the junction held 8 bases outside the gene matches. The CDR3 DNA is TGTGCCAGCAGCGACGGACAGGGCTGGTACAATGAGCAGTTCTTC. Translation gives CASSDGQGWYNEQFF.

J is TRBJ1-1 and V is TRBV5-1; the D gene is possibly TRBD1 (5 bases). The CDR3 runs 14 residues. In germline, CDR1 is SGHRS, CDR2 YFSETQ. The V and J ends lost 4 bases and 1 base respectively, with 11 bases between them. The CDR3 DNA reads TGCGCCAGCAGCGTGGGGGTTGGGAACACTGAAGCTTTCTTT. Its translation is CASSVGVGNTEAFF. Variable domain in full (rest from reference TRBV5-1 and TRBJ1-1): KAGVTQTPRYLIKTRGQQVTLSCSPISGHRSVSWYQQTPGQGLQFLFEYFSETQRNKGNFPGRFSGRQFSNSRSEMNVSTLELGDSALYLCASSVGVGNTEAFFGQGTRLTVV.

The V call is TRBV25-1, the J call TRBJ2-3, with 8 bases lining up with TRBD2. Germline CDR1 is MGHDK and CDR2 is SYGVNS. CDR3 length: 16 residues. Trimming cost V 5 bases and J 4 bases; bases outside gene matches: 11. The CDR3 loop reads CASSRSTGGRADTQYF. CDR3 in DNA: TGTGCCAGCAGTCGTAGCACGGGGGGGAGGGCAGATACGCAGTATTTT.

This clone has just one count. The chain is built from TRBV18 and TRBJ2-7; weak D call: TRBD2 (6 bases). The CDR3 runs to 13 residues. Germline V gene sequence: CDR1 KGHSH, CDR2 LQKENI. Trimming took 3 bases from V and 7 from J, leaving 13 bases between them. The chain's CDR3 is CASSPGAAGEQYF. The CDR3, as DNA: TGTGCCAGCTCACCTGGGGCCGCGGGAGAGCAGTACTTC.

The chain's CDR3 is CASSSAVTGGSTLHF. CDR3 bases: TGTGCCAGCAGCTCCGCGGTGACTGGCGGGTCCACCCTCCACTTT. This chain links TRBV5-4 with TRBJ1-6; D ambiguous. V was clipped by 3 bases and J by 14 bases, with 21 bases between them. Germline assignment: CDR1 SGHNT and CDR2 YYREEE (reference sequence). The CDR3 sequence is 15 residues long.